This T cell receptor beta chain was sequenced for a study of blood T cell repertoires in COVID-19. Study-wide context: COVID-19 samples from acute and convalescent phases originated in the United States, Italy and Spain.

TCRdb's copy holds only in-frame clones and misses some; the assay was immunoSEQ multiplex PCR. The sample comprises approximately 200,000 clones, roughly 80% of which are singletons, and around an eighth rests with the top ten. V was trimmed by 4 bases and J by 3 bases, leaving 14 bases between them. This CDR3 spans 14 amino acids. Looked up from germline, CDR1 is SGHDT and CDR2 is YYEEEE. The sequence was obtained from a woman in her 50s with acute or convalescent COVID-19. The chain carries TRBV5-6 and TRBJ2-7, with D perhaps matching TRBD2 (6 bases). Sample: peripheral blood. CDR3 amino acids: CASSPWGDFYEQYF. The DNA of the CDR3 is TGTGCCAGCAGCCCGTGGGGGGATTTCTACGAGCAGTACTTC. Full variable domain (remainder filled in from reference TRBV5-6 and TRBJ2-7): DAGVTQSPTHLIKTRGQQVTLRCSPKSGHDTVSWYQQALGQGPQFIFQYYEEEERQRGNFPDRFSGHQFPNYSSELNVNALLLGDSALYLCASSPWGDFYEQYFGPGTRLTVT.